This entry describes one T cell receptor (beta chain). A few counts support this clonotype. Its antigen specificity is not known. Qualities for individual bases were not recorded, and no much larger clone is one base off. Measured from the cysteine to the phenylalanine, the CDR3 is 17 residues long. Solely the CDR3 DNA is kept, with 51 bases framed from the first base. V sheds 0 bases and J sheds 5 bases, leaving 19 bases between their ends. Based on the germline V gene, the CDR1 and CDR2 sequences are SGHTA and FQGTGA. Sequencing relied on an Illumina NovaSeq 6000. TCRalpha and TCRbeta cDNA libraries were constructed by 5'RACE with constant-segment primers, with sample barcodes and unique molecular identifiers being introduced. Trizol reagent was used to extract RNA from every sample. Amplification of the libraries took two PCR steps, and the second step added a second sample barcode plus Illumina TruSeq adapters. Libraries were sequenced on an Illumina NovaSeq with 2 x 150 bp paired-end reads. Per the source publication's procedure: Reads were demultiplexed and collapsed into UMI-guided consensus sequences with migec v1.2.7. With mixcr v2.1.11, UMI consensuses were aligned to TRA and TRB V and J templates and assembled into clonotypes. Clonotypes were classified as expanded or contracted when called significant by both edgeR and NoisET, with noise models trained on biological replicates. For edgeR calls, the cutoffs were a false discovery rate-adjusted p below 0.01 and a log2 fold-change threshold of 1. As an exploratory analysis of dynamics, PCA with hierarchical clustering was applied to max-normalized trajectories of the 1000 most abundant clonotypes. Separately sequenced CD4+ and CD8+ repertoires were used to assign a CD4 or CD8 phenotype to each responding clone. Using fastp trimming at Q25 and MiXCR clonotype assembly, TCRdb reanalyzed the public sequencing data and kept in-frame beta chains. One record per CDR3 amino acid sequence lists the most common genes and DNA. TCRdb's processing, not the authors' own work, is the source of the V and J calls. The sample profile shows about 560,000 distinct CDR3 sequences; roughly a sixth of them were found once. Roughly 8% of the sample rests with the top ten.

PBMCs were isolated by Ficoll-Paque density gradient centrifugation. This entry belongs to a study of T-cell memory formation after mild COVID-19 (dated by TCRdb to about 2021). Notes on the research overall: TCR sequence clusters from the two donors were largely donor specific. In a couple of donors, T-cell clones that expanded and contracted after mild COVID-19 were tracked by sequencing TCRalpha and TCRbeta repertoires over time. The cohort was made up of two young adult volunteers, one female and one male, who were previously healthy.

Overall study results and their limits: Some responding clones were found in pre-infection memory, which suggests that pre-existing cross-reactive memory T cells took part in the SARS-CoV-2 response. SARS-CoV-2 specificity of the second-wave clones peaking on day 37 was not confirmed. Only two mild cases were covered by the study, and larger cohorts that include severe cases with pre-infection samples were considered necessary. Contracting CD4+ clones were located mainly in the CM and EM memory subsets, whereas CD8+ clones were found to be enriched in EMRA. Clones that contracted from day 15 to 85 showed balanced CD4/CD8 phenotypes, whereas a second wave of clones that expanded from day 15 to 37 leaned towards CD4+.

This chain joins TRBV7-3 to TRBJ2-5; the D gene remains uncertain. Sequenced material: PBMCs or a T cell subset sorted from them (not recorded which). This TCR derives from an adult woman who had mild COVID-19 (a few samples of this study predate the infection). The sample titles of this study are shuffled in the database, so cell type and time point are left out; the donor was told from shared clones. This receptor has the CDR3 CASSLTGNPNLLETQYF. The nucleotide sequence is TGTGCCAGCAGCTTAACGGGGAACCCCAACTTATTGGAGACCCAGTACTTC.